This paragraph reports one T cell receptor (beta chain). Its antigen is unknown. Base qualities are missing; no much larger clone stands one base away. The cohort comprised 30 or so patients with locally advanced or metastatic urothelial carcinoma treated at Memorial Sloan Kettering on a trial protocol. Peripheral blood mononuclear cells were collected pretreatment and during treatment, with between 1 and 8 total time points obtained per patient. The Qiagen DNeasy Blood extraction kit was used to purify genomic DNA from total PBMCs and tumor samples. PBMCs were collected pretreatment and during treatment, and were isolated and stored as previously described. These data come from a study of PD-L1 blockade in urothelial cancer (dated 2017 in TCRdb). About the full investigation: All patients started therapy around 2014 and received atezolizumab 1,200 mg intravenously every 3 weeks. Blood samples gave median yields of approximately 130,000 T cells and tens of thousands of unique TCRs, along with a median clonality of around 0.075. Pretreatment blood TCR-seq was available for 30 or so patients, at least one posttreatment blood collection was obtained for roughly 25 patients, and tumor TCR-seq was available for roughly 25 patients. Durable clinical benefit was defined as progression-free survival longer than 6 months, and TCR features were also tested against progression-free and overall survival. About nine tenths of the roughly 30 patients were males with bladder-origin urothelial cancer, and about 60% of the 29 reported a prior smoking history. Pretreatment tumor samples, along with matched peripheral blood collected serially before and after atezolizumab treatment, underwent TCR sequencing. Somatic, immune and clinical correlates of response to PD-L1 blockade with atezolizumab in urothelial cancer were the focus of an exploratory multi-omic analysis. In the same patients, pretreatment tumors underwent whole exome sequencing and RNA sequencing in addition to TCR sequencing. An ECOG performance status of 0 or 1 was recorded for the patients, and 0 to 3 prior chemotherapy regimens had been received by the patients. Blood samples were analyzed at two time points: 3 weeks after treatment start (second dose) and 6 weeks after treatment start. Durable clinical benefit was achieved by nine patients and was not achieved by 20 patients.

In the germline V gene, CDR1 corresponds to KGHSH and CDR2 to LQKENI. The CDR3 holds 16 amino acids from the cysteine to the phenylalanine. Only CDR3 DNA remains: 48 bases, in frame from the first base. V and J lose 0 bases and 0 bases, and a span of 8 bases separates them. Broad study findings and their caveats: Greater expansion of tumor-associated TCR clones in peripheral blood 3 weeks after the start of treatment was observed in patients with durable benefit (n ≈ 24, p = 0.022). Because of the small sample size (n ≈ 31) and the many exploratory analyses performed, the results are intended to be regarded as hypothesis-generating. A pretreatment peripheral blood TCR clonality below the median was linked to improved progression-free and overall survival.

To estimate absolute template abundance from read counts, synthetic TCR analog templates were spiked into each PCR. The immunoSEQ assay used bias-controlled V and J gene primers to amplify TCRbeta CDR3 regions from genomic DNA. Rearranged TCRbeta segments were sequenced at approximately 20X coverage. For the original study's pipeline: Sequencing errors were corrected by clustering and CDR3s were annotated against IMGT to assign V, D and J genes. Only productive TCRbeta rearrangements were used in downstream analyses, excluding out-of-frame or stop-codon sequences. To compute clonality, Shannon entropy was normalized by the log of the number of unique productive sequences and then subtracted from one. Clones differing between time points or between blood and tumor were identified by Fisher's exact test with Benjamini-Hochberg correction at adjusted p below 0.01. In TCRdb, the immuneACCESS table is reduced to in-frame sequences with V and J assigned. These tables do not hold every clone; where another copy was compared, an unresolved V gene accounts for under half, and the others remain unexplained. The V and J calls and the clone size are those of that table, but D and trimming were determined from the DNA. This sample has some 67,000 clones in its table, and approximately 91% of those were observed once. The leading ten clones occupy 3.4% of the sample.

The sample was PBMCs, taken around atezolizumab (anti-PD-L1) treatment. The origin of this receptor is a man in his sixties with urothelial cancer. The rearrangement joined TRBV18 to TRBJ1-4; possibly the D gene is TRBD1, per 6 matching bases. The CDR3 amino acid sequence is: CASSPPGGTTNEKLFF. The bases read TGTGCCAGCTCACCACCAGGGGGAACAACTAATGAAAAACTGTTTTTT.